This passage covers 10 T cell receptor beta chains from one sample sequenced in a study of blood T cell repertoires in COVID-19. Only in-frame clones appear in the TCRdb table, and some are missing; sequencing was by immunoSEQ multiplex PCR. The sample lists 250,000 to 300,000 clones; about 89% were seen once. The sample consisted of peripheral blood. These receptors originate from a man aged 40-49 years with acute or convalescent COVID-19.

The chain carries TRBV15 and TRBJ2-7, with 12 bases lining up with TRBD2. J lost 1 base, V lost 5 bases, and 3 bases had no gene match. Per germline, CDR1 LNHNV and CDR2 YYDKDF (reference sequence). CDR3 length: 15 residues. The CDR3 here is CATSPGLAGSYEQYF. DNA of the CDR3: TGTGCCACCAGCCCCGGACTAGCGGGGTCCTACGAGCAGTACTTC.

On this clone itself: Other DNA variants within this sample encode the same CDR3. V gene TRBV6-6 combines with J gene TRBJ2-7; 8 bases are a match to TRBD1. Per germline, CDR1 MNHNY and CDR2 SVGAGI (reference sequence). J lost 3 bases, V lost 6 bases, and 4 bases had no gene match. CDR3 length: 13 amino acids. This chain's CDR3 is CASSLTGDYEQYF. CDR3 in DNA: TGTGCCAGCAGCCTGACAGGGGACTACGAGCAGTACTTC.

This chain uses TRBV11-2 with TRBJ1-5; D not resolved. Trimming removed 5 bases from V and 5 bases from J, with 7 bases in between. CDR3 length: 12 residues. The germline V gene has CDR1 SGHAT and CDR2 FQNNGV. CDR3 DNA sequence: TGTGCCAGCAGCATAGGAGATCAGCCCCAGCATTTT. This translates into CASSIGDQPQHF.

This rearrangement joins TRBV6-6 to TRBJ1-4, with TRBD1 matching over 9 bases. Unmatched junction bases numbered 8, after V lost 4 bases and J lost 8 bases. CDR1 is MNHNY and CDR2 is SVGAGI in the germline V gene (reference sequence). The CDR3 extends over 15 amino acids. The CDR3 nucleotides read TGTGCCAGCAGTTTACAGGGGGCCTCAGGAGAAAAACTGTTTTTT. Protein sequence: CASSLQGASGEKLFF.

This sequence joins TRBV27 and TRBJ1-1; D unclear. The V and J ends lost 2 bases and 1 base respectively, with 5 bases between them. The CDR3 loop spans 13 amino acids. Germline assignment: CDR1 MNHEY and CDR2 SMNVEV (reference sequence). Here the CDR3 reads CASSLTRNTEAFF. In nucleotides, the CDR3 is TGTGCCAGCAGTTTAACACGGAACACTGAAGCTTTCTTT.

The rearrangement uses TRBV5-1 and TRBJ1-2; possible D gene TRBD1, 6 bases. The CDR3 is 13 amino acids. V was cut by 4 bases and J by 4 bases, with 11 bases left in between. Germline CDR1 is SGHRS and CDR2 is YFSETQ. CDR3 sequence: CASSRGGGYGYTF. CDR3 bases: TGCGCCAGCAGCAGGGGGGGCGGCTATGGCTACACCTTC.

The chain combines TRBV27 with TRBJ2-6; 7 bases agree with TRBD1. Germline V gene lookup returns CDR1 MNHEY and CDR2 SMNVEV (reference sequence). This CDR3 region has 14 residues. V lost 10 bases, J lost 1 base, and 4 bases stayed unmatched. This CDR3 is CAIKTGSGANVLTF. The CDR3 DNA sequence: TGTGCCATCAAGACAGGGTCTGGGGCCAACGTCCTGACTTTC.

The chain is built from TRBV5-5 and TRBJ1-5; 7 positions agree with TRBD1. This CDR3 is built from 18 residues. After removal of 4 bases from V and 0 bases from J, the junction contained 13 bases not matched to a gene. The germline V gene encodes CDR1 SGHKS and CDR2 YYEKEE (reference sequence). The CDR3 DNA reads TGTGCCAGCAGCGTAAGACATTACAGGGGAAATAGCAATCAGCCCCAGCATTTT. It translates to CASSVRHYRGNSNQPQHF. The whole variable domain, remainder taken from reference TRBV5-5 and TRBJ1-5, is DAGVTQSPTHLIKTRGQQVTLRCSPISGHKSVSWYQQVLGQGPQFIFQYYEKEERGRGNFPDRFSARQFPNYSSELNVNALLLGDSALYLCASSVRHYRGNSNQPQHFGDGTRLSIL.

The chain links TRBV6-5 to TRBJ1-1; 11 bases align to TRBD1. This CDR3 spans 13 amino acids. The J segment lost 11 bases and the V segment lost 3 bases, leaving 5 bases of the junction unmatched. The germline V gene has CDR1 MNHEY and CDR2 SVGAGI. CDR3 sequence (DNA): TGTGCCAGCAGTTATGGACAGGGGGCAGCTGCTTTCTTT. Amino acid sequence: CASSYGQGAAAFF.

CDR3 residues: CASSYYRGNEKLFF. CDR3 in DNA: TGTGCCAGCAGTTACTACAGGGGTAATGAAAAACTGTTTTTT. V and J are TRBV6-5 and TRBJ1-4, with 7 bases fitting TRBD1. CDR3 length: 14 amino acids. Per the germline V gene, CDR1 is MNHEY and CDR2 is SVGAGI. The junction had 0 bases not matched to a gene; V was cut back by 1 base and J by 4 bases.